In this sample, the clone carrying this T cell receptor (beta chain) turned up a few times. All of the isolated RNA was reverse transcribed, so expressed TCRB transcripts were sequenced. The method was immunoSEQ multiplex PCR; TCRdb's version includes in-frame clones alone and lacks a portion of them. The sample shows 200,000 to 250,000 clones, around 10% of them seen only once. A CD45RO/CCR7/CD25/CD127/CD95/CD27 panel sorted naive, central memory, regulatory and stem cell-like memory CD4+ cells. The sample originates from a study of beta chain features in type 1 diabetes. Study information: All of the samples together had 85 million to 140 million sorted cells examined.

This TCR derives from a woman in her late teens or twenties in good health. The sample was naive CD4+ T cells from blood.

DNA for the CDR3: TGTGCCAGCAGCGTAGGCGGAAGCACAGATACGCAGTATTTT. Protein: CASSVGGSTDTQYF. The J gene is TRBJ2-3, the V gene TRBV9, with no clear D. The germline V and J ends were trimmed by 0 bases and 0 bases, with 5 bases remaining between them. This CDR3 comprises 14 residues. Germline V CDR1 and CDR2: SGDLS, YYNGEE.